This passage covers 24 T cell receptor beta chains from one sample sequenced in a study of shared clonotypes between healthy human individuals. The naive CD8 subset, CD45RO-negative cells positively selected for CCR7, excluded terminally differentiated effector memory CD45RA+ cells. Sequenced by immunoSEQ multiplex PCR; TCRdb stores in-frame clones only, minus some. Among approximately 2,200,000 clones listed, roughly 91% were seen once. Sequences were obtained from naive CD8+ T cells from PBMCs. The receptors come from a man younger than 30 in good health. Some clones in this sample may be carry-over from other donors' samples.

As DNA, the CDR3 is TGCGCCAGCAGCCGGACAGGTCTAAGGGAGCAGTACTTC. This codes for CASSRTGLREQYF. The rearrangement uses TRBV4-1 and TRBJ2-7, with 7 bases identical to TRBD1. Germline V CDR1 and CDR2: MGHRA, YSYEKL. The length of the CDR3 is 13 residues. V dropped 4 bases and J dropped 7; count of bases not matched to a gene: 7.

This rearrangement joins TRBV19 to TRBJ2-1; 9 bases line up with TRBD2. The germline V gene has CDR1 LNHDA and CDR2 SQIVND (reference sequence). The ends lost 7 bases at V and 5 bases at J; junction bases unmatched: 9. CDR3 length: 15 residues. CDR3 nucleotide sequence: TGTGCCAGTATAGAGGCGGGAGGGATGGACAATGAGCAGTTCTTC. Its translation is CASIEAGGMDNEQFF.

Only one count was recorded for this clone. V usage is TRBV7-9 and J usage is TRBJ1-2, with a tentative D call TRBD1 (6 bases). Germline V lookup: CDR1 SEHNR, CDR2 FQNEAQ (reference sequence). V lost 6 bases to trimming and J lost 3 bases, with 17 bases between them. CDR3 size: 15 residues. CDR3 sequence: CASRFLGAQDYGYTF. For the CDR3, the DNA is TGTGCCAGCAGGTTTCTGGGGGCGCAGGACTATGGCTACACCTTC. The entire variable domain, with the rest obtained from reference TRBV7-9 and TRBJ1-2, is as follows: DTGVSQNPRHKITKRGQNVTFRCDPISEHNRLYWYRQTLGQGPEFLTYFQNEAQLEKSRLLSDRFSAERPKGSFSTLEIQRTEQGDSAMYLCASRFLGAQDYGYTFGSGTRLTVV.

A word on this clone: Other DNA sequences from this sample encode an identical CDR3 as well. This chain connects TRBV27 to TRBJ2-1, with D perhaps TRBD1 (6 bases). The V end was cut by 4 bases, the J end by 1 base, with 8 bases between. Germline CDR1 and CDR2: MNHEY and SMNVEV (reference sequence). The CDR3 covers 14 residues. The CDR3 protein is CASSSRGSYNEQFF. The CDR3 DNA reads TGTGCCAGCAGTTCCAGGGGATCCTACAATGAGCAGTTCTTC.

The chain carries TRBV19 and TRBJ2-2, with D maybe TRBD2 (5 bases). This CDR3 contains 16 residues. V lost 4 bases to trimming and J lost 5 bases, with 17 bases between them. Germline lookup yields CDR1 LNHDA and CDR2 SQIVND (reference sequence). CDR3 amino acids: CASSTNRDPITGELFF. As DNA, the CDR3 is TGTGCCAGTAGTACCAACCGGGATCCCATTACCGGGGAGCTGTTTTTT.

V and J are TRBV28 and TRBJ1-5; tentatively, D is TRBD1 (6 bases). V lost 5 bases to trimming and J lost 12 bases, with 14 bases between them. The CDR3 has 12 residues. Germline V lookup: CDR1 MDHEN, CDR2 SYDVKM. The CDR3 loop reads CASSDRDTRQHF. For the CDR3, the DNA is TGTGCCAGCAGTGATAGGGACACTCGCCAGCATTTT.

The V call is TRBV7-2, the J call TRBJ1-1; 7 bases agree with TRBD1. The germline gives CDR1 SGHTA, CDR2 FQGNSA. V trimming: 5 bases; J trimming: 0 bases; junction bases outside the gene matches: 9. The CDR3 is 16 amino acids. The CDR3: CASSPTTGLMNTEAFF. CDR3 nucleotide sequence: TGTGCCAGCAGCCCAACGACAGGGCTCATGAACACTGAAGCTTTCTTT. Complete variable domain (other parts from reference TRBV7-2 and TRBJ1-1): GAGVSQSPSNKVTEKGKDVELRCDPISGHTALYWYRQSLGQGLEFLIYFQGNSAPDKSGLPSDRFSAERTGGSVSTLTIQRTQQEDSAVYLCASSPTTGLMNTEAFFGQGTRLTVV.

The genes are TRBV15 and TRBJ2-1, with TRBD2 as a possible D gene (5 bases). V was pared by 1 base and J by 7 bases, with 17 bases between. CDR3 length: 16 residues. Germline CDR1 LNHNV, CDR2 YYDKDF (reference sequence). The DNA of the CDR3 is TGTGCCACCAGCAGAGGGGATACGGGATTGGTGAATGAGCAGTTCTTC. Protein product: CATSRGDTGLVNEQFF.

Worth noting for this clone: The sample has other DNA sequences that encode this CDR3 too. This CDR3 reads CATSRDRDTGELFF. The CDR3 DNA reads as TGTGCCACCAGCAGAGACAGGGACACCGGGGAGCTGTTTTTT. The chain uses TRBV15 and TRBJ2-2, with D perhaps TRBD1 (5 bases). CDR3 length: 14 residues. Germline CDR1 reads LNHNV; CDR2 reads YYDKDF (reference sequence). The V end lost 0 bases, the J end lost 3 bases, and 5 bases lay between the germline ends.

The chain employs TRBV5-4 and TRBJ2-3, with 11 bases lining up with TRBD1. The CDR3 contains 18 residues. Unmatched junction bases numbered 10, after V lost 3 bases and J lost 1 base. Germline values: CDR1 SGHNT, CDR2 YYREEE (reference sequence). Here the CDR3 reads CASSWMDRGLWGTDTQYF. The CDR3 DNA reads TGTGCCAGCAGCTGGATGGACAGGGGGCTCTGGGGCACAGATACGCAGTATTTT.

The chain carries TRBV19 and TRBJ2-7; 10 nucleotides match TRBD2. The CDR3 has 16 residues. Germline-derived CDR1 and CDR2 are LNHDA and SQIVND (reference sequence). Germline trimming cut 1 base from V and 3 bases from J; bases unmatched to any gene: 6. The CDR3 DNA reads TGTGCCAGTAGTATAGGCCTAGCGGGAGAAGTCTACGAGCAGTACTTC. Protein sequence: CASSIGLAGEVYEQYF.

This clone showed up just once. The chain has TRBV13 and TRBJ2-7, with 12 bases fitting TRBD2. This CDR3 has 16 residues. V was pared by 2 bases and J by 4 bases, with 6 bases of the junction left unmatched. Germline V CDR1 and CDR2: PRHDT, FYEKMQ (reference sequence). The chain's CDR3 is CASSLLTSGSQYEQYF. The CDR3 bases are TGTGCCAGCAGCTTATTGACTAGCGGGAGCCAGTACGAGCAGTACTTC.

Notes on this clone: This sample includes further DNA sequences coding for the same CDR3. The chain is built from TRBV7-8 and TRBJ2-7; D remains ambiguous. There are 13 residues in the CDR3. V lost 1 base and J lost 3, with 7 bases in between. From germline, CDR1 is SGHVS and CDR2 FQNEAQ. The CDR3 bases are TGTGCCAGCAGCTTAGTGGTTAGCTACGAGCAGTACTTC. Residues: CASSLVVSYEQYF.

The chain recombines TRBV7-8 with TRBJ2-5; 7 nucleotides align to TRBD2. This CDR3 spans 13 amino acids. Germline V gene data show CDR1 as SGHVS and CDR2 as FQNEAQ. The ends lost 5 bases at V and 5 bases at J; junction bases unmatched: 5. Written as DNA, the CDR3 is TGTGCCAGCAGCCGGGAGGTCGGGGAGACCCAGTACTTC. Protein product: CASSREVGETQYF.

This chain joins TRBV28 and TRBJ2-2, with D perhaps TRBD1 or TRBD2 (5 bases each). The CDR3 is 21 residues long. Between the trimmed V and J ends, which lost 5 bases and 5 bases, there was a span of 33 bases. Germline V gene lookup returns CDR1 MDHEN and CDR2 SYDVKM. The CDR3 nucleotides read TGTGCCAGCAGTAAACGGGGCCGTCTGCAGGACCGACCTTCGTGGACCGGGGAGCTGTTTTTT. Translating it yields CASSKRGRLQDRPSWTGELFF.

V is TRBV15 and J is TRBJ1-1, with D perhaps matching TRBD1 (5 bases). V was trimmed by 5 bases and J by 6 bases, leaving 19 bases between them. CDR1 and CDR2 from the germline V gene are LNHNV and YYDKDF (reference sequence). The CDR3 covers 15 residues. Here the CDR3 DNA reads TGTGCCACCAGCGGACTTGAGAGTCGGGGGGCTGAAGCTTTCTTT. Amino acid sequence: CATSGLESRGAEAFF.

The chain has TRBV5-6 and TRBJ2-3, with 13 bases aligning to TRBD2. The CDR3 length is 15 residues. V lost 0 bases, J lost 7 bases, and 2 bases stayed unmatched. Germline V gene sequence: CDR1 SGHDT, CDR2 YYEEEE. CDR3 sequence: CASSLGLAGGNTQYF. The CDR3, as DNA: TGTGCCAGCAGCTTGGGACTAGCGGGAGGAAATACGCAGTATTTT.

As concerns this clone: The sample contains more than one DNA sequence encoding this CDR3. The rearrangement uses TRBV28 and TRBJ2-7; D not resolved. The CDR3 has 11 amino acids. Between the trimmed V and J ends, which lost 3 bases and 7 bases, there was a span of 7 bases. Looked up from germline, CDR1 is MDHEN and CDR2 is SYDVKM. The CDR3 sequence is CASSFSREQYF. The CDR3 DNA reads TGTGCCAGCAGTTTTTCTCGGGAGCAGTACTTC.

This chain connects TRBV7-6 to TRBJ2-7, with D perhaps matching TRBD1 or TRBD2 (5 bases each). CDR3 length: 15 amino acids. Germline V CDR1 and CDR2: SGHVS, FNYEAQ. The V and J ends lost 1 base and 0 bases respectively, with 10 bases between them. In DNA form, the CDR3 reads TGTGCCAGCAGCTTAGGGTCAGGGAGCTCCTACGAGCAGTACTTC. Translating it yields CASSLGSGSSYEQYF.

V usage is TRBV19 and J usage is TRBJ1-1; D is perhaps TRBD1 (5 bases). V lost 3 bases to trimming and J lost 8 bases, with 13 bases between them. Germline V gene sequence: CDR1 LNHDA, CDR2 SQIVND (reference sequence). This CDR3 is built from 13 residues. CDR3 in amino acids: CASSMGPFVEAFF. In DNA, the CDR3 is TGTGCCAGTAGTATGGGGCCCTTTGTAGAAGCTTTCTTT.

The CDR3 bases are TGTGCCAGCATGGGCAGAGACACCGGGGAGCTGTTTTTT. Amino acid sequence: CASMGRDTGELFF. The rearrangement uses TRBV9 and TRBJ2-2, with no clear D. V shed 6 bases and J shed 3 bases, with 9 bases lying between them. The CDR3 is 13 residues long. Germline CDR1 is SGDLS and CDR2 is YYNGEE.

With regard to this clone: This same CDR3 is encoded by further DNA sequences in the sample. This sequence joins TRBV9 and TRBJ1-3; D uncertain. V dropped 3 bases and J dropped 0 bases, with 4 bases sitting between them. Germline CDR1 SGDLS, CDR2 YYNGEE. This CDR3 comprises 13 residues. CDR3 nucleotide sequence: TGTGCCAGCAGCGGAAGCTCTGGAAACACCATATATTTT. It is translated as CASSGSSGNTIYF.

This clone has only a few counts. CDR3 residues: CASSSPSRGEAFF. In DNA form, the CDR3 reads TGTGCCAGCAGTTCCCCCTCTCGGGGTGAAGCTTTCTTT. The chain is built from TRBV6-5 and TRBJ1-1; D unresolved. V lost 4 bases and J lost 7, with 13 bases in between. The CDR3 consists of 13 residues. In germline, CDR1 is MNHEY, CDR2 SVGAGI.

The chain employs TRBV4-1 and TRBJ1-4; 7 bases are a match to TRBD1. There are 17 residues in the CDR3. The V segment lost 1 base and the J segment 3 bases; nucleotides outside the gene matches: 8. Germline loops: CDR1 MGHRA, CDR2 YSYEKL. The CDR3 region has the DNA TGCGCCAGCAGCCAAGGTTGGGGACAGATACCTAATGAAAAACTGTTTTTT. Its protein is CASSQGWGQIPNEKLFF.